This record covers a single TCR beta chain. Its specificity is unknown. Primers included in the PCR were 60 Vbeta and 13 Jbeta primers. Assay: immunoSEQ multiplex PCR; the TCRdb copy retains only in-frame clones and omits some. Of 95,000 to 150,000 clones in the sample, roughly 66% were seen once. This sample was included in a study of cytomegalovirus exposure and HLA in healthy donors. Study-wide results and caveats: Later on, an analysis showed TCR association rates differing by HLA locus, with DRB1 the most and HLA-C the fewest. There were 150 or so TCR beta chains listed as cytomegalovirus-associated. Later, an analysis found that common viral pathogens appeared to be linked with several of the most significant clusters.

The germline V gene has CDR1 LNHDA and CDR2 SQIVND (reference sequence). CDR3 size: 15 residues. The ends were cut back, 6 bases at V and 4 bases at J, with 19 bases in the middle. The sequenced sample was PBMCs. This chain connects TRBV19 to TRBJ2-7; D perhaps matches TRBD1 (8 bases). This clonotype was sampled from a young man in good health and CMV-seronegative. In DNA form, the CDR3 reads TGTGCCAGTAGCCTCAGCGGGGACAGGAGGTACGAGCAGTACTTC. As protein: CASSLSGDRRYEQYF.